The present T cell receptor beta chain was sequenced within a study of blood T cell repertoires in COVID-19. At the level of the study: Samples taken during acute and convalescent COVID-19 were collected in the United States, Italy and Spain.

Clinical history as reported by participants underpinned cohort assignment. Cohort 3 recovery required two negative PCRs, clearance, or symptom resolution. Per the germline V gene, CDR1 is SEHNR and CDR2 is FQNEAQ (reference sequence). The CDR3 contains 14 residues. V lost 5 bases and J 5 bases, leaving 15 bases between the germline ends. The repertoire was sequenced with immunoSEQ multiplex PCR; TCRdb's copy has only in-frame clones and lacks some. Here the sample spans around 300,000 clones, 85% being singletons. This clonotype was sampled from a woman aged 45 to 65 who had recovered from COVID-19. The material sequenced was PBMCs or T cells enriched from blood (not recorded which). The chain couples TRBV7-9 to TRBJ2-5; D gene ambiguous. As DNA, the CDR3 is TGTGCCAGCAGCCCCAGAACGGGTTTGGAGACCCAGTACTTC. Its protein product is CASSPRTGLETQYF.